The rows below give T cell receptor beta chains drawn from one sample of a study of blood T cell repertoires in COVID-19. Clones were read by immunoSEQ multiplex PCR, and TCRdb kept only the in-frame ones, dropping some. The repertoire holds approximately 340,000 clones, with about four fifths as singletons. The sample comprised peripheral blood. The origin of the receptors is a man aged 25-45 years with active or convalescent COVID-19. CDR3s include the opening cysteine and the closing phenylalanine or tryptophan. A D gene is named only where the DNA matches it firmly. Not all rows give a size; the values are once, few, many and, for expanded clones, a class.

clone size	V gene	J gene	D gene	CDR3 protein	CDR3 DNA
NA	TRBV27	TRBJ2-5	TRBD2	CASTPRRERDQETQYF	TGTGCCAGCACCCCAAGGCGGGAGCGGGACCAAGAGACCCAGTACTTC
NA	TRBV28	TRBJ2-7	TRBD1	CASSFGTGAYEQYF	TGTGCCAGCAGTTTCGGGACAGGGGCCTACGAGCAGTACTTC
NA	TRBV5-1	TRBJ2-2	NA	CASSQTGANTGELFF	TGCGCCAGCAGCCAGACAGGAGCGAACACCGGGGAGCTGTTTTTT
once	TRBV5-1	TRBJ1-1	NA	CASSDQTRSMNTEAFF	TGCGCCAGCAGCGATCAAACCAGGTCCATGAACACTGAAGCTTTCTTT
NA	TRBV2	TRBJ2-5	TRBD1	CASSGQGLSETQYF	TGTGCCAGCAGTGGACAGGGGTTAAGTGAGACCCAGTACTTC
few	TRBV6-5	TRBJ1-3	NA	CASINSGNTIYF	TGTGCCAGCATCAACTCTGGAAACACCATATATTTT
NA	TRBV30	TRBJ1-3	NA	CAWIGASSGNTIYF	TGTGCCTGGATAGGGGCATCCTCTGGAAACACCATATATTTT
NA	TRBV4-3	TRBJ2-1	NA	CASSQVKRTANNEQFF	TGCGCCAGCAGCCAAGTCAAACGGACAGCCAACAATGAGCAGTTCTTC
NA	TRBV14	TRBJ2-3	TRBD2	CASSQSRREGDTQYF	TGTGCCAGCAGCCAGAGCCGTAGGGAGGGAGATACGCAGTATTTT
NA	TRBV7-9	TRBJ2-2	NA	CASSPLTGNTGELFF	TGTGCCAGCAGCCCACTCACGGGAAACACCGGGGAGCTGTTTTTT
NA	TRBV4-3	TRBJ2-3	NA	CASSQDREFSTDTQYF	TGCGCCAGCAGCCAAGATCGAGAGTTTAGCACAGATACGCAGTATTTT
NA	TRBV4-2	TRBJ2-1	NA	CASSQDLYNEQFF	TGTGCCAGCAGCCAAGATCTTTACAATGAGCAGTTCTTC
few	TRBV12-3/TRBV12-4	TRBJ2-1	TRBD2	CASSLLGTSGLF	TGTGCCAGCAGTTTATTGGGGACTAGCGGGCTCTTC
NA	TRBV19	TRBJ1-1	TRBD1	CASRQLTGTGDAFF	TGTGCCAGTAGGCAATTAACCGGGACAGGGGATGCTTTCTTT
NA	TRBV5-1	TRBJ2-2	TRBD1	CASSLSGQGASGELFF	TGCGCCAGCAGCTTATCTGGACAGGGGGCATCCGGGGAGCTGTTTTTT
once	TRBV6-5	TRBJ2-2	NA	CASTWGANTGELFF	TGTGCCAGCACCTGGGGGGCGAACACCGGGGAGCTGTTTTTT
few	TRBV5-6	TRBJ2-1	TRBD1	CASSLDRGNEQFF	TGTGCCAGCAGCCTTGACAGGGGGAATGAGCAGTTCTTC
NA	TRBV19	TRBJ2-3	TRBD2	CASSILAGGSSTDTQYF	TGTGCCAGTAGTATATTAGCGGGGGGAAGTAGCACAGATACGCAGTATTTT
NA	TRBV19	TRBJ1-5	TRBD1	CASSVTGPNQPQHF	TGTGCCAGTAGTGTGACAGGGCCTAATCAGCCCCAGCATTTT
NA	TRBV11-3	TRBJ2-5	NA	CASSAGPVQETQYF	TGTGCCAGCAGTGCGGGACCGGTGCAAGAGACCCAGTACTTC
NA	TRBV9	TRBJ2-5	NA	CASSTRGELAQETQYF	TGTGCCAGCAGCACTCGCGGGGAGCTAGCCCAAGAGACCCAGTACTTC
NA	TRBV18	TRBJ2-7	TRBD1	CASSLGQTFYEQYF	TGTGCCAGCTCATTGGGACAGACCTTCTACGAGCAGTACTTC
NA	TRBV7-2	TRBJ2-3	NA	CASSLRQARDTQYF	TGTGCCAGCAGCTTAAGGCAGGCGAGAGATACGCAGTATTTT
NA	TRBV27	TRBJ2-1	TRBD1	CASSRDRGDYNEQFF	TGTGCCAGCAGTCGAGACAGGGGAGATTACAATGAGCAGTTCTTC
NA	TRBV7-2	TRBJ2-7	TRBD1	CASKDRGTYEQYF	TGTGCCAGCAAAGACAGGGGAACCTACGAGCAGTACTTC
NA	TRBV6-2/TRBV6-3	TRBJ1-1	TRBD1	CASSYEQGVEAFF	TGTGCCAGCAGTTACGAACAGGGGGTTGAAGCTTTCTTT
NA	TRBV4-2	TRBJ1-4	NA	CASSQEAANTNEKLFF	TGTGCCAGCAGCCAAGAGGCGGCAAACACTAATGAAAAACTGTTTTTT
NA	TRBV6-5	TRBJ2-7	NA	CATTPGREYEQYF	TGTGCCACCACCCCAGGGCGAGAGTACGAGCAGTACTTC
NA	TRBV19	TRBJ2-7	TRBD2	CASSRLAGNEYEQYF	TGTGCCAGTAGCCGACTAGCGGGAAATGAGTACGAGCAGTACTTC